A few counts support the clone carrying this TCR beta chain. The sample is drawn from a study of blood T cells in healthy people across ages. This CDR3 is built from 14 residues. Trimming pared 10 bases from V and 0 bases from J, leaving 13 bases between. Germline V gene data show CDR1 as PRHDT and CDR2 as FYEKMQ (reference sequence). Primers used in a second PCR of about 6 to 12 cycles were a sample-barcoded 5' primer and a J-beta primer mix. Each CDR3 protein gets one entry after TCRdb re-called the 5' RACE reads with MiXCR. The table has about 830,000 distinct CDR3 sequences, approximately 65% seen once. The donors, aged roughly 6 to 95, were healthy Caucasians from Russia.

The sequence came from a man aged 30-40 years in good health. This rearrangement joins TRBV13 to TRBJ2-4, with D uncertain. Sequencing was carried out using blood. The CDR3 nucleotides are TGTGCCACCCGGTTAAACATAGCCAAAAACATTCAGTACTTC. This sequence encodes CATRLNIAKNIQYF.